This TCR beta chain was recorded in a study of blood T cell repertoires in COVID-19. Per the germline V gene, CDR1 is GTSNPN and CDR2 is SVGIG (reference sequence). CDR3 length: 13 residues. Trimming shortened V by 4 bases and J by 7 bases, and 16 bases separated the two germline ends. Authors' methods: Scientists estimated how many nucleated cells there were by amplifying reference gene primers. Sequenced by immunoSEQ multiplex PCR; TCRdb stores in-frame clones only, minus some. V and J calls and clone size come straight from that table; D and trimming were deduced from the DNA. This table holds about 130,000 clones, around 89% found once. Seattle's enrolled individuals joined amid active infection and were then monitored longitudinally.

The genes are TRBV30 and TRBJ1-2; no definite D call. The TCR comes from a man aged 55-75 years with COVID-19, enrolled during active disease. Specimen: peripheral blood. The CDR3 sequence: CAWTDYYDSGYTF. For the CDR3, the DNA is TGTGCCTGGACGGACTACTACGATTCTGGCTACACCTTC.